This TCR beta chain was captured by sequencing in a study of blood T cell repertoires in COVID-19 (dated by TCRdb to about 2020). In the study overall: Samples from collaborators originated in the United States, Italy and Spain and spanned both the acute and convalescent phases of COVID-19. The material from the prospective study consisted of cDNA or gDNA derived from T cells, B-cell-depleted T cells, or PBMCs. Deeply sampled blood TCRbeta repertoires from subjects exposed to, actively infected with, or recovered from COVID-19 were included in the dataset. The repertoires were made available in a free public database intended to serve as a resource for research on the immune response to SARS-CoV-2. The samples were drawn from the first 160 participants of the ongoing ImmuneRACE study and from 950 to 1,500 subjects provided by 6 global collaborators. Nearly every sample came with metadata listing a de-identified subject ID, COVID-19 status, age in years and sex. Where HLA class I and class II types were available, the types were taken from metadata supplied by the sample provider, not from assay-based typing. General study outcomes and caveats: How much clinical and demographic metadata was included differed by source and by participant, and the metadata was provided uncurated.

About this clone itself: Its antigen specificity is not known. The sample holds no much larger clone one base away, and base qualities are not on file.

CDR1 LGHDT and CDR2 YNNKEL are derived from the germline V gene (reference sequence). The junction shows trimming of 2 bases on V and 0 bases on J, plus 8 bases between the germline ends. Including cysteine and phenylalanine, the CDR3 has 15 amino acids. Just CDR3 DNA is preserved here, 45 bases in frame from base 1. TCRbeta CDR3 regions were amplified from genomic DNA by means of the immunoSEQ Assay, a bias-controlled multiplex PCR. Concerning the study's data processing: Within the assay, amplification of reference gene primers was used to estimate how many nucleated cells each sample contained. To quantify the absolute abundance of each unique TCRbeta CDR3 rearrangement, sequence reads were collapsed and filtered. For each sample, productive Simpson clonality was calculated as the square root of Simpson's diversity index across productive rearrangements. TCRdb mirrors the immuneACCESS table, restricted to in-frame sequences. Some clones are absent from its copies; in checked studies, under half trace to an unresolved V gene, and the reason for the others is unknown. The DNA was the basis for D and trimming; V, J and clone size are from that table. The sample has 70,000 to 100,000 clones on record, roughly 90% of them singletons. The ten largest make up around 2.8% of the sample.

One collaborating source in Seattle enrolled patients during active infection and followed them longitudinally through the course of disease. Collaborating institutions collected whole blood in K2EDTA tubes following their own protocols. For TCRbeta analysis, collaborator samples were shipped as frozen whole blood, as isolated PBMCs, or as DNA extracted from either sample type. Sequenced sample: peripheral blood. The V and J segments used are TRBV3-1 (or the pseudogene TRBV3-2) and TRBJ2-1, with a tentative D gene TRBD2 over 5 matching bases. The source of this sequence is a man aged 45-60 years with COVID-19, enrolled during active disease. Here is the DNA: TGTGCCAGCAGCCAATTGGCGGGCTCCTACAATGAGCAGTTCTTC. This gives the protein CASSQLAGSYNEQFF.